Listed below are T cell receptor beta chains from one sample, sequenced in a study of blood T cell repertoires in COVID-19. The data were produced by immunoSEQ multiplex PCR, yet TCRdb's version contains in-frame clones alone and is incomplete. The sample lists over 150,000 clones; around 82% were seen once. Sequencing input: peripheral blood. The receptors come from a man aged 55 to 70 with COVID-19, enrolled during active disease. The CDR3 runs from the conserved cysteine through the conserved F or W. The size entry is marked missing in some rows and otherwise reads once, few, many or a size class.

J gene: TRBJ1-2
V gene: TRBV28
clone size: once
CDR3 protein: CASSYPTGSNYGYTF

J gene: TRBJ2-3
V gene: TRBV10-3
clone size: -
CDR3 protein: CAISDPGQGVADTQYF

J gene: TRBJ1-2
V gene: TRBV4-2
clone size: -
CDR3 protein: CASSQELNRGLNYGYTF

J gene: TRBJ1-2
V gene: TRBV28
clone size: -
CDR3 protein: CAAHRGANYGYTF

J gene: TRBJ2-1
V gene: TRBV7-2
clone size: -
CDR3 protein: CANRLAVYNEQFF

J gene: TRBJ1-6
V gene: TRBV5-8
clone size: -
CDR3 protein: CASSLPGTPYNSPLHF

J gene: TRBJ2-7
V gene: TRBV12-3/TRBV12-4
clone size: -
CDR3 protein: CASSRGTAYEQYF

J gene: TRBJ2-2
V gene: TRBV7-2
clone size: -
CDR3 protein: CASSLFRGRGTGELFF

J gene: TRBJ1-3
V gene: TRBV7-8
clone size: once
CDR3 protein: CASSPATGSAGNTIYF

J gene: TRBJ2-3
V gene: TRBV15
clone size: -
CDR3 protein: CATSRGSSGGTDTQYF

J gene: TRBJ2-6
V gene: TRBV7-9
clone size: -
CDR3 protein: CASSQGVGRGANVLTF

J gene: TRBJ2-2
V gene: TRBV4-1
clone size: -
CDR3 protein: CASSQLLITNTGELFF

J gene: TRBJ1-2
V gene: TRBV28
clone size: -
CDR3 protein: CASSLRTRSGYTF

J gene: TRBJ1-1
V gene: TRBV3-1/TRBV3-2
clone size: -
CDR3 protein: CASSPLSGLNTEAFF

J gene: TRBJ1-2
V gene: TRBV7-9
clone size: -
CDR3 protein: CASSLVSLNYGYTF

J gene: TRBJ2-1
V gene: TRBV30
clone size: -
CDR3 protein: CAWSGLAANEQFF

J gene: TRBJ2-1
V gene: TRBV11-3
clone size: -
CDR3 protein: CASSSAGGQGYNEQFF

J gene: TRBJ1-2
V gene: TRBV7-2
clone size: -
CDR3 protein: CASSLARDRRNYGYTF

J gene: TRBJ1-1
V gene: TRBV29-1
clone size: -
CDR3 protein: CSGTMMNTEAFF

J gene: TRBJ1-5
V gene: TRBV18
clone size: -
CDR3 protein: CASSPTGYSNQPQHF

J gene: TRBJ1-2
V gene: TRBV24-1
clone size: -
CDR3 protein: CATSSDRFTSGYTF

J gene: TRBJ1-1
V gene: TRBV28
clone size: -
CDR3 protein: CASSLIAGVGYTEAFF

J gene: TRBJ1-5
V gene: TRBV28
clone size: once
CDR3 protein: CATTQGYNQPQHF

J gene: TRBJ1-5
V gene: TRBV7-2
clone size: -
CDR3 protein: CASSLGQGFQPQHF

J gene: TRBJ1-6
V gene: TRBV19
clone size: -
CDR3 protein: CASSPRQGMNSPLHF

J gene: TRBJ1-1
V gene: TRBV6-5
clone size: -
CDR3 protein: CASSYLTENTEAFF

J gene: TRBJ1-4
V gene: TRBV5-1
clone size: few
CDR3 protein: CASSSQPGSNEKLFF

J gene: TRBJ2-7
V gene: TRBV14
clone size: -
CDR3 protein: CASSLRDRYEQYF

J gene: TRBJ2-1
V gene: TRBV4-1
clone size: -
CDR3 protein: CASSQKLTGVEQFF

J gene: TRBJ1-4
V gene: TRBV4-3
clone size: -
CDR3 protein: CASSPRQGREKLFF